This T cell receptor beta chain appears in the sequencing data of a study of identical twins. Concerning this clonotype itself: Germline is not matched at one junction end, which may reflect a read error.

One entry per CDR3 protein, called by TCRdb with MiXCR from the 5' RACE reads. There are around 1.7 million distinct CDR3 sequences in the sample; around a third occur only once, and roughly 0.3% lies in the top ten. CDR3 size: 18 residues. The germline V gene has CDR1 MNHNS and CDR2 SASEGT. V usage is TRBV6-1 and J usage is TRBJ1-5; possibly TRBD1 for D (5 bases). This clonotype was sampled from a newborn girl in good health. The source material was cord blood. The CDR3 is CACSPSGKGVASNQPQHF. CDR3 in DNA: TGTGCCTGCAGTCCCTCAGGGAAGGGCGTAGCAAGCAATCAGCCCCAGCATTTT.